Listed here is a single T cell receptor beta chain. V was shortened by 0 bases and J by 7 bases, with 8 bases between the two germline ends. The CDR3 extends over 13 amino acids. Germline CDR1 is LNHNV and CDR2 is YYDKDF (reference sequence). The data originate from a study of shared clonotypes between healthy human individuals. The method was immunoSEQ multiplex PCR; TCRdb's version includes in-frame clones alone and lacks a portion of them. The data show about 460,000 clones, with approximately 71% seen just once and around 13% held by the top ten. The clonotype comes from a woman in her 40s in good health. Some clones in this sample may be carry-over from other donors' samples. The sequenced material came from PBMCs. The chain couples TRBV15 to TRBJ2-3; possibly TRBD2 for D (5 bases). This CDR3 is CATSRDRGYTQYF. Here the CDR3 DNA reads TGTGCCACCAGCAGAGACCGAGGGTATACGCAGTATTTT. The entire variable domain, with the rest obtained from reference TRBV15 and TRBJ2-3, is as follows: DAMVIQNPRYQVTQFGKPVTLSCSQTLNHNVMYWYQQKSSQAPKLLFHYYDKDFNNEADTPDNFQSRRPNTSFCFLDIRSPGLGDTAMYLCATSRDRGYTQYFGPGTRLTVL.